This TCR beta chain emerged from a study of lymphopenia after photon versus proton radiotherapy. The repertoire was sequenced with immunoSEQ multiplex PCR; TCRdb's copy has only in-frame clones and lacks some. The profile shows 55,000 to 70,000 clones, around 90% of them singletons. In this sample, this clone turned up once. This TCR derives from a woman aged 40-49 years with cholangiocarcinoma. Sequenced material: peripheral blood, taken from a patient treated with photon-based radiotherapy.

The CDR3 region is CASSREGLAGYGGAFF. The CDR3 DNA is TGTGCCAGCAGCAGGGAGGGACTAGCGGGATATGGGGGGGCCTTCTTC. V usage is TRBV11-2 and J usage is TRBJ2-1; 13 bases are a match to TRBD2. CDR1 is SGHAT, CDR2 FQNNGV, per germline. V lost 5 bases and J lost 16; bases outside the gene matches: 17. The CDR3 has 16 amino acids.